This T cell receptor beta chain originates from a study of CD8 T cells in ankylosing spondylitis. J gave up 1 base and V 7 bases, and 7 bases lay outside the gene matches. The germline V gene encodes CDR1 MNHNS and CDR2 SASEGT. The CDR3 totals 14 residues. Quantitative 5'-RACE with molecular barcodes generated TCR beta libraries. TCRdb passed the 5' RACE reads through MiXCR, listing each CDR3 protein once. In the table there are around 390,000 distinct CDR3 sequences, more than 20% of which are singletons. Study-wide results and caveats: For ankylosing spondylitis blood, a TCR beta motif of eight or nine highly homologous variants appeared characteristic. The authors found the disease-linked clones to be CD8+ and relatively rare in peripheral blood.

Turning to this clonotype: What it recognizes is unknown.

This chain joins TRBV6-1 and TRBJ2-7, with TRBD2 matching over 7 bases. Sequenced material: blood, either unsorted or a sorted T cell fraction (not recorded which). This receptor was identified in a male donor with ankylosing spondylitis. The CDR3 DNA sequence: TGTGCCAGCAAACGGCTAGCGGCGTCCTACGAGCAGTACTTC. This encodes CASKRLAASYEQYF.